These 3 T cell receptor beta chains originate from one sample sequenced in a study of cytomegalovirus exposure and HLA in healthy donors. Vbeta (60) and Jbeta (13) primers were used in the PCR. Some clones are missing from TCRdb's copy, which holds only in-frame ones; the method was immunoSEQ multiplex PCR. Of around 110,000 clones in the sample, approximately 81% were seen once. The sample comprised PBMCs. All receptors derive from a woman aged 30 to 39 in good health and CMV-seronegative.

This clone has more than one count but fewer than ten. V gene TRBV5-4 combines with J gene TRBJ2-1, with 7 bases identical to TRBD2. Germline-derived CDR1 and CDR2 are SGHNT and YYREEE (reference sequence). Trimming took 1 base from V and 5 from J; bases not matched to a gene: 9. The length of the CDR3 is 16 residues. The CDR3 coding sequence is TGTGCCAGCAGCTTGCCTAGCGGACAAATAAACAATGAGCAGTTCTTC. Translated, it gives CASSLPSGQINNEQFF.

V gene TRBV21-1 combines with J gene TRBJ2-2; TRBD2, the table's D call, lacks a check against the DNA. TRBV21-1 is a pseudogene segment. CDR3 length: 20 amino acids. In DNA, the CDR3 is TGTGCCAGCAGCAAAACTTTCATTCTGGGAGGACAATCGAACACCGGGGAGCTGTTTTTT. It specifies CASSKTFILGGQSNTGELFF.

V is TRBV9 and J is TRBJ1-1; no clear D gene. CDR1 is SGDLS, CDR2 YYNGEE, per germline. This CDR3 comprises 16 residues. Trimming took 3 bases from V and 1 from J, leaving 16 bases between them. The CDR3 sequence is CASSAGVGRKNTEAFF. DNA of the CDR3: TGTGCCAGCAGCGCCGGGGTGGGGAGAAAGAACACTGAAGCTTTCTTT. Variable domain in full (rest from reference TRBV9 and TRBJ1-1): DSGVTQTPKHLITATGQRVTLRCSPRSGDLSVYWYQQSLDQGLQFLIQYYNGEERAKGNILERFSAQQFPDLHSELNLSSLELGDSALYFCASSAGVGRKNTEAFFGQGTRLTVV.